The 29 T cell receptor beta chains in this list originate from one sample, sequenced in a study of blood T cell repertoires in COVID-19. The table came from immunoSEQ multiplex PCR; TCRdb's copy has only in-frame clones and leaves some out. The sample includes approximately 250,000 clones, under 90% seen only once; the top ten take around 4.1%. Sample: PBMCs or T cells enriched from blood (not recorded which). These receptors all come from a man aged 25-45 years with acute COVID-19.

The chain links TRBV19 to TRBJ1-4; 8 bases agree with TRBD1. The germline gives CDR1 LNHDA, CDR2 SQIVND (reference sequence). The CDR3 length is 19 residues. The V and J ends lost 2 bases and 0 bases, in that order; junction bases with no gene match: 11. CDR3 sequence reads: CASSIRGRQGASTNEKLFF. The CDR3 nucleotides are TGTGCCAGTAGTATACGAGGGCGGCAGGGGGCTTCAACTAATGAAAAACTGTTTTTT.

This clone has a handful of counts. This rearrangement joins TRBV9 to TRBJ2-1; D may be TRBD1 (6 bases). The V gene lost 0 bases and the J gene lost 2 bases, with 9 bases spanning the gap. The length of the CDR3 is 15 residues. Germline V gene data show CDR1 as SGDLS and CDR2 as YYNGEE. The CDR3 DNA reads TGTGCCAGCAGCGTAGAGGGGGAGACCTACAATGAGCAGTTCTTC. As protein: CASSVEGETYNEQFF.

As for this clone: The junction does not match germline at one end; this may be a read error. The chain is built from TRBV24-1 and TRBJ1-2, with a possible D match to TRBD1 (5 bases). The CDR3 length is 14 residues. The germline V gene encodes CDR1 KGHDR and CDR2 SFDVKD. CDR3 in DNA: TGCTCAAGGGCCAGGGATGAGTCTAACTATGGCTACACCTTC. It encodes CSRARDESNYGYTF.

The chain joins TRBV30 to TRBJ1-6; TRBD1 matches at 9 bases. V was pared by 1 base and J by 7 bases, with 5 bases of the junction left unmatched. The CDR3 consists of 15 residues. From germline, CDR1 is GTSNPN and CDR2 SVGIG (reference sequence). Written as DNA, the CDR3 is TGTGCCTGGAGTGCCCCGGGACAGGGAAATTCACCCCTCCACTTT. Translating gives CAWSAPGQGNSPLHF.

Points on this clone: Germline is not matched at one junction end, which may reflect a read error. The V gene is TRBV5-1, the J gene TRBJ2-1, with TRBD2 identical over 12 bases. This CDR3 has 16 residues. CDR1 and CDR2 from the germline V gene are SGHRS and YFSETQ. CDR3 residues: CASSYRTSGIVNEQFF. The CDR3 DNA sequence: TGTGCCAGCAGTTACAGGACTAGCGGGATCGTCAATGAGCAGTTCTTC. The full variable domain, its missing parts supplied by reference TRBV5-1 and TRBJ2-1, is KAGVTQTPRYLIKTRGQQVTLSCSPISGHRSVSWYQQTPGQGLQFLFEYFSETQRNKGNFPGRFSGRQFSNSRSEMNVSTLELGDSALYLCASSYRTSGIVNEQFFGPGTRLTVL.

The chain combines TRBV5-1 with TRBJ1-4, with D unclear. CDR3 length equals 12 residues. The germline CDR1 and CDR2 sequences are SGHRS and YFSETQ. Trimming cost V 4 bases and J 11 bases, with 12 bases left between them. In nucleotides, the CDR3 is TGCGCCAGCAGCCGGGAAGGAGAGAAACTGTTTTTT. Translated, it gives CASSREGEKLFF.

The CDR3 coding sequence is TGTGCCAGCAGCACGAGGCCGCGGGAAGATACGCAGTATTTT. Its protein is CASSTRPREDTQYF. The chain carries TRBV9 and TRBJ2-3; TRBD2 is a possible D gene (6 bases). V was shortened by 4 bases and J by 5 bases, with 14 bases between the two germline ends. Germline CDR1 is SGDLS and CDR2 is YYNGEE. The CDR3 is 14 amino acids.

There are a few counts of this clone. V is TRBV19 and J is TRBJ1-6; 8 positions agree with TRBD1. There are 13 residues in the CDR3. The J segment lost 9 bases and the V segment lost 6 bases, leaving 4 bases of the junction unmatched. The V gene's germline CDR1 is LNHDA and CDR2 SQIVND (reference sequence). CDR3 in DNA: TGTGCCAGTAGACAGGGGGTTGGTTCACCCCTCCACTTT. Translated, it gives CASRQGVGSPLHF. Full variable domain (missing parts from reference TRBV19 and TRBJ1-6): DGGITQSPKYLFRKEGQNVTLSCEQNLNHDAMYWYRQDPGQGLRLIYYSQIVNDFQKGDIAEGYSVSREKKESFPLTVTSAQKNPTAFYLCASRQGVGSPLHFGNGTRLTVT.

The chain employs TRBV29-1 and TRBJ2-1; 9 bases align to TRBD2. V lost 3 bases to trimming and J lost 4 bases; unmatched junction nucleotides: 4. CDR1 and CDR2 from the germline V gene are SQVTM and ANQGSEA. The CDR3 is made up of 14 amino acids. CDR3 in DNA: TGCAGCGTTGACGCTAGCGGGATATACAATGAGCAGTTCTTC. This codes for CSVDASGIYNEQFF.

The table lists this clone with a few counts. The chain uses TRBV12-3 or TRBV12-4 and TRBJ1-2, with D perhaps TRBD1 (6 bases). CDR3 length: 13 residues. V lost 1 base and J 3 bases, leaving 6 bases between the germline ends. The CDR3 DNA sequence: TGTGCCAGCAGTTTAGGGACAGACTATGGCTACACCTTC. This gives the protein CASSLGTDYGYTF.

J is TRBJ2-7 and V is TRBV10-3, with D possibly being TRBD1 (5 bases). Germline V gene data show CDR1 as ENHRY and CDR2 as SYGVKD. The CDR3 covers 12 residues. Trimming stripped 3 bases from V and 4 bases from J, with 7 bases between. CDR3 protein: CAISDQGYEQYV. CDR3 coding DNA: TGTGCCATCAGTGACCAGGGATACGAGCAGTACGTC.

The V and J genes are TRBV9 and TRBJ2-5; 8 bases map to TRBD2. The length of the CDR3 is 15 residues. V was pared by 2 bases and J by 5 bases, with 8 bases of the junction left unmatched. Germline V CDR1 and CDR2: SGDLS, YYNGEE. The CDR3 reads CASSVDSGGLETQYF. The CDR3, as DNA: TGTGCCAGCAGCGTGGATTCGGGGGGGCTGGAGACCCAGTACTTC.

This chain links TRBV21-1 with TRBJ2-1; TRBD2, as called in the table, went unchecked against the DNA. TRBV21-1 is a documented pseudogene. There are 17 residues in the CDR3. CDR3 region: CASSNPSRGPPGNEQFF. CDR3 sequence (DNA): TGTGCCAGCAGCAATCCATCGCGGGGGCCTCCCGGCAATGAGCAGTTCTTC.

This clone has just a few counts. V usage is TRBV28 and J usage is TRBJ1-1, with 9 positions matching TRBD1. Per the germline V gene, CDR1 is MDHEN and CDR2 is SYDVKM. The length of the CDR3 is 15 residues. V dropped 5 bases and J dropped 4; count of bases not matched to a gene: 8. DNA for the CDR3: TGTGCCAGCAGTCCGGAGGGGACAGGGTCCACTGAAGCTTTCTTT. Translation: CASSPEGTGSTEAFF.

The chain links TRBV15 to TRBJ2-7; the match to TRBD2 covers 8 bases. CDR1 is LNHNV and CDR2 is YYDKDF in the germline V gene (reference sequence). Losses at the gene ends were 0 bases for V and 3 bases for J; bases not matched to a gene: 4. CDR3 length equals 15 residues. CDR3 bases: TGTGCCACCAGCAGAGATCGGGGGGGCCTCTACGAGCAGTACGTC. It yields the protein CATSRDRGGLYEQYV.

V gene TRBV3-1 (or the pseudogene TRBV3-2) combines with J gene TRBJ2-2; D call uncertain. This CDR3 contains 12 residues. Deletions cut 1 base from V and 7 bases from J, with 4 bases between. Per the germline V gene, CDR1 is LGHDT and CDR2 is YNNKEL (reference sequence). As DNA, the CDR3 is TGTGCCAGCAGCCAAGTACTCGGGGAGCTGTTTTTT. Translating gives CASSQVLGELFF.

CDR3 sequence (DNA): TGTGCCAGCAGCACCGAAGGGACAGCCTATAATTCACCCCTCCACTTT. Its translation: CASSTEGTAYNSPLHF. The chain has TRBV7-9 and TRBJ1-6; TRBD1 matches at 7 bases. CDR1 and CDR2 from the germline V gene are SEHNR and FQNEAQ (reference sequence). Losses at the gene ends were 5 bases for V and 2 bases for J; bases not matched to a gene: 6. This CDR3 is built from 16 residues.

This clone occurred a few times. The chain links TRBV19 to TRBJ2-6, with D maybe TRBD1 (5 bases). V was cut by 6 bases and J by 4 bases, with 13 bases left in between. CDR3 length: 15 amino acids. CDR1 is LNHDA, CDR2 SQIVND, per germline (reference sequence). For the CDR3, the DNA is TGTGCCAGTAGGGCTGACAGTTCCGGGGCCAACGTCCTGACTTTC. It codes for CASRADSSGANVLTF.

V usage is TRBV6-5 and J usage is TRBJ2-5; D call uncertain. Germline CDR1 and CDR2: MNHEY and SVGAGI. Trimming removed 7 bases at V and 3 bases at J, with 6 bases between. The CDR3 extends over 11 amino acids. The chain's CDR3 is CASTSEETQYF. DNA for the CDR3: TGTGCCAGCACCAGCGAAGAGACCCAGTACTTC.

Concerning this clone: Mismatch with germline at one junction end may stem from a read error. This chain joins TRBV5-1 and TRBJ1-3, with a possible D match to TRBD1 (6 bases). The CDR3 is 15 residues long. CDR1 is SGHRS and CDR2 is YFSETQ in the germline V gene. The CDR3 loop is CASSIGQTSGNTIYF. CDR3 nucleotides: TGTGCCAGCAGCATCGGACAGACCTCTGGAAACACCATATATTTT.

This chain uses TRBV6-6 with TRBJ1-1; the match to TRBD1 covers 7 bases. Germline lookup yields CDR1 MNHNY and CDR2 SVGAGI (reference sequence). V shed 6 bases, J shed 0 bases, and the junction held 4 bases outside the gene matches. The CDR3 consists of 14 residues. The CDR3: CASRMTGLNTEAFF. In DNA form, the CDR3 reads TGTGCCAGCAGGATGACAGGGTTGAACACTGAAGCTTTCTTT.

The V and J genes are TRBV6-2 or TRBV6-3 and TRBJ1-5; D not resolved. Germline V gives CDR1 MNHEY, CDR2 SVGEGT. The CDR3 spans 15 residues. With 2 bases removed from V and 5 bases from J, the gap between germline ends came to 13 bases. Written as DNA, the CDR3 is TGTGCCAGCAGTTACCCTAGAGGGTTGGATCAGCCCCAGCATTTT. Residues: CASSYPRGLDQPQHF.

This clone turned up a few times. The CDR3 spells CASSFLQGSDGYTF. CDR3 in DNA: TGTGCCAGCAGCTTCTTACAGGGAAGTGATGGCTACACCTTC. The chain uses TRBV5-6 and TRBJ1-2, with D maybe TRBD1 (6 bases). This CDR3 is built from 14 residues. CDR1 and CDR2 (germline): SGHDT, YYEEEE. Trimming removed 2 bases at V and 6 bases at J, with 14 bases between.

The chain joins TRBV5-6 to TRBJ1-1; no clear D. Trimming shortened V by 1 base and J by 0 bases, and 13 bases separated the two germline ends. This CDR3 is 16 amino acids long. CDR1 is SGHDT, CDR2 YYEEEE, per germline. The CDR3 nucleotides are TGTGCCAGCAGCTTGCCGGGTAGGTACATGAACACTGAAGCTTTCTTT. It encodes CASSLPGRYMNTEAFF.

The chain uses TRBV30 and TRBJ2-7, with a weak D call TRBD2 (6 bases). From germline, CDR1 is GTSNPN and CDR2 SVGIG (reference sequence). The CDR3 is 12 amino acids. Trimming removed 2 bases at V and 7 bases at J, with 12 bases between. The CDR3 region has the DNA TGTGCCTGGAGTTTCTTTGGGGGGGAGCAGTACGTC. It yields the protein CAWSFFGGEQYV.

The chain uses TRBV18 and TRBJ1-1; possible D gene TRBD1, 5 bases. V lost 3 bases, J lost 0 bases, and 14 bases lay in between. Germline V gives CDR1 KGHSH, CDR2 LQKENI. There are 16 residues in the CDR3. This CDR3 is CASSPQSRRVNTEAFF. CDR3 nucleotides: TGTGCCAGCTCACCCCAATCGCGCAGGGTGAACACTGAAGCTTTCTTT.

The chain links TRBV19 to TRBJ2-2, with D possibly being TRBD2 (5 bases). Trimming pared 6 bases from V and 0 bases from J, leaving 11 bases between. Germline CDR1 and CDR2: LNHDA and SQIVND (reference sequence). There are 15 residues in the CDR3. Here the CDR3 DNA reads TGTGCCAGTAGCTTCCTAGCCTCGAACACCGGGGAGCTGTTTTTT. Residues: CASSFLASNTGELFF.

The J gene is TRBJ1-4, the V gene TRBV19; TRBD1 agrees at 7 bases. Looked up from germline, CDR1 is LNHDA and CDR2 is SQIVND (reference sequence). This CDR3 comprises 17 residues. Trimming took 9 bases from V and 4 from J; bases not matched to a gene: 17. The CDR3 is CASTTPGQKPSNEKLFF. The CDR3 bases are TGTGCCAGCACTACACCGGGACAGAAGCCTAGTAATGAAAAACTGTTTTTT.

This clone occurred a few times. The chain links TRBV7-2 to TRBJ2-7, with 14 bases identical to TRBD2. The CDR3 spans 16 residues. J lost 7 bases, V lost 1 base, and 6 bases had no gene match. Looked up from germline, CDR1 is SGHTA and CDR2 is FQGNSA. CDR3 residues: CASSLGLAGGVEEQYV. The CDR3 nucleotides are TGTGCCAGCAGCTTAGGACTAGCGGGAGGGGTGGAGGAGCAGTACGTC.